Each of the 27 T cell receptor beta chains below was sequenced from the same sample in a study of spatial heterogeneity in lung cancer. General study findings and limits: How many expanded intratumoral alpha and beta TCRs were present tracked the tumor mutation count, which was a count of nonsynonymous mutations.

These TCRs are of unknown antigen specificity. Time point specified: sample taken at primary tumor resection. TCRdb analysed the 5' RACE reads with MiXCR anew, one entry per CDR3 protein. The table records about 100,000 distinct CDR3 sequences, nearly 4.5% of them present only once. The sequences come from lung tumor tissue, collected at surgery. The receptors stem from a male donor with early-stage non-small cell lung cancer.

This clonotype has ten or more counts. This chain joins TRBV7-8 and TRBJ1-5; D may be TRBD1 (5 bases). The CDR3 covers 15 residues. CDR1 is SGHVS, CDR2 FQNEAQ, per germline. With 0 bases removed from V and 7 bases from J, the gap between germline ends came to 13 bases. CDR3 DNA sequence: TGTGCCAGCAGCTTAGCAGGCGGGGCTGGCCAGCCCCAGCATTTT. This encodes CASSLAGGAGQPQHF.

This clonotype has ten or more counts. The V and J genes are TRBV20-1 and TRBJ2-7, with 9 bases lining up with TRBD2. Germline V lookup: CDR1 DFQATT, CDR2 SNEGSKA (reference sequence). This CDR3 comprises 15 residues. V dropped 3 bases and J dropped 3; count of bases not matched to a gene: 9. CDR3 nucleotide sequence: TGCAGTGCTAGGAGGGCAGTAGCGGGAGACTACGAGCAGTACTTC. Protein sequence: CSARRAVAGDYEQYF.

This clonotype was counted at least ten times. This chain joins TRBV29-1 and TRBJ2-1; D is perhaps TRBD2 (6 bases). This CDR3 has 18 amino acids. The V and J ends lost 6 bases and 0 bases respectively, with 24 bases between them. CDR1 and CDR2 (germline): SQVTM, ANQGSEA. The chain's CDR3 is CSVILADLNPRSYNEQFF. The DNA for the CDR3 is TGCAGCGTGATCTTAGCGGATCTGAACCCTCGCTCCTACAATGAGCAGTTCTTC.

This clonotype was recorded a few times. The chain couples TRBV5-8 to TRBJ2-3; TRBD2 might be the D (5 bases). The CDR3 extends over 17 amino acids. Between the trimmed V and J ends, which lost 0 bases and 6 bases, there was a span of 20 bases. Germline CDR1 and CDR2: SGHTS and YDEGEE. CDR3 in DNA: TGTGCCAGCAGCTTGGATAGTAGCGCCTATAGGATGGATACGCAGTATTTT. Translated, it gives CASSLDSSAYRMDTQYF.

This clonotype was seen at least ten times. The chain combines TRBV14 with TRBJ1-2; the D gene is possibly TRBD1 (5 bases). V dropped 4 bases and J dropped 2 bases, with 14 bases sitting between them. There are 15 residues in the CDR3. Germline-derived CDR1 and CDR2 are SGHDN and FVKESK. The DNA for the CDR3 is TGTGCCAGCAGCCGTTTCCGACAGCTAAACTATGGCTACACCTTC. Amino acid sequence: CASSRFRQLNYGYTF.

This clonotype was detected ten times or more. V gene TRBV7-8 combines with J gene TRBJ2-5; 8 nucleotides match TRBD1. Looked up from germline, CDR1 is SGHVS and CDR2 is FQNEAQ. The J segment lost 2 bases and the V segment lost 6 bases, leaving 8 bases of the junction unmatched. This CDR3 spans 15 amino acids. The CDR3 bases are TGTGCCAGCAGTTCGCAGGGGGCCGGGCAAGAGACCCAGTACTTC. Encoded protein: CASSSQGAGQETQYF.

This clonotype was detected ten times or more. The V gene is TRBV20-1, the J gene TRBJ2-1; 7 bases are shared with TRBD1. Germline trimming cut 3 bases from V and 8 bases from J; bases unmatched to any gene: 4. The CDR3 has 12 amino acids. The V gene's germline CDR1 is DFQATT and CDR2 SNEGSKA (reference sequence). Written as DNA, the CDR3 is TGCAGTGCTAGTGGTACAGGGGATGAGCAGTTCTTC. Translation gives CSASGTGDEQFF.

The CDR3 DNA reads TGCGCCAGCAGCTTTTCCGAGAACAATGAGCAGTTCTTC. It codes for CASSFSENNEQFF. V is TRBV5-1 and J is TRBJ2-1; D is ambiguous. This CDR3 spans 13 amino acids. Germline V gives CDR1 SGHRS, CDR2 YFSETQ. Trimming pared 2 bases from V and 5 bases from J, leaving 8 bases between.

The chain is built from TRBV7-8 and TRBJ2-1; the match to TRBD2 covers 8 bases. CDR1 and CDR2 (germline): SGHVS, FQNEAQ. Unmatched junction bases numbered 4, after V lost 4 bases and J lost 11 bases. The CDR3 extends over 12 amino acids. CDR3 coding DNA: TGTGCCAGCAGCTCGGGACTAGTTAAGCAGTTCTTC. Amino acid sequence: CASSSGLVKQFF.

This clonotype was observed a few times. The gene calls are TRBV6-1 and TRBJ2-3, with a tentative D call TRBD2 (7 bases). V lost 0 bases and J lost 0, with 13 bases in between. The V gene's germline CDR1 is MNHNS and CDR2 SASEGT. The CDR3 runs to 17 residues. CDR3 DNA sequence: TGTGCCAGCAGTGAAGCGGGAGGGGGACTAAGCACAGATACGCAGTATTTT. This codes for CASSEAGGGLSTDTQYF.

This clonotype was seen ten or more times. CDR3 amino acids: CASSLGPQRDTQYF. As DNA, the CDR3 is TGTGCCAGCAGCTTAGGCCCCCAGCGGGATACGCAGTATTTT. The chain links TRBV11-1 to TRBJ2-3; TRBD2 might be the D (5 bases). Deletions cut 1 base from V and 6 bases from J, with 11 bases between. Germline V gene lookup returns CDR1 SGHAT and CDR2 FQDESV (reference sequence). CDR3 size: 14 residues.

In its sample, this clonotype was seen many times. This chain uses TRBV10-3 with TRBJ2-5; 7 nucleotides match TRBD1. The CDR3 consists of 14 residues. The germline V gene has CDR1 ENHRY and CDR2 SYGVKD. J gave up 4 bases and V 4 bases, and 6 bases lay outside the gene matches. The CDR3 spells CAISGGQPGETQYF. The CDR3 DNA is TGTGCCATCAGTGGGGGACAGCCTGGAGAGACCCAGTACTTC.

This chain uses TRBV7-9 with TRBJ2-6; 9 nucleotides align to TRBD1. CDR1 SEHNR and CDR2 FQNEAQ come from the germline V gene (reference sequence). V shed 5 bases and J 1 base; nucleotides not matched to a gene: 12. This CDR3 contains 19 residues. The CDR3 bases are TGTGCCAGCAGCCCCAGAACAGGGGGCGTTTTATCTGGGGCCAACGTCCTGACTTTC. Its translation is CASSPRTGGVLSGANVLTF.

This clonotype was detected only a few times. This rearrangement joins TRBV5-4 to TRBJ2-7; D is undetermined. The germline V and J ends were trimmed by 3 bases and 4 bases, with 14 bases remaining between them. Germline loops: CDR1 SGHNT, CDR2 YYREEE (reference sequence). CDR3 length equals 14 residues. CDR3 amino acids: CASSSTSQMYEQYF. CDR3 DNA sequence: TGTGCCAGCAGCTCGACATCCCAAATGTACGAGCAGTACTTC.

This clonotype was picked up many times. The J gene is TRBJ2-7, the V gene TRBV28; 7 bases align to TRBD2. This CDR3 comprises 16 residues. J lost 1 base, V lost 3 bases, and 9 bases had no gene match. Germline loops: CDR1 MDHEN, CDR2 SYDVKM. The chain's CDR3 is CASSFRLRGRSYEQYF. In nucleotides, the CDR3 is TGTGCCAGCAGTTTTCGGTTGCGCGGGAGATCCTACGAGCAGTACTTC. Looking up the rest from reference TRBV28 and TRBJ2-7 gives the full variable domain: DVKVTQSSRYLVKRTGEKVFLECVQDMDHENMFWYRQDPGLGLRLIYFSYDVKMKEKGDIPEGYSVSREKKERFSLILESASTNQTSMYLCASSFRLRGRSYEQYFGPGTRLTVT.

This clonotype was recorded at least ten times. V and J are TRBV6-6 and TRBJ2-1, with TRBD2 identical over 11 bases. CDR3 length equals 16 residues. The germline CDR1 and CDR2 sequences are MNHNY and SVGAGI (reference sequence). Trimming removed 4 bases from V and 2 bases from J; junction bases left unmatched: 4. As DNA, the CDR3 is TGTGCCAGCAGTTCATTTAGCGGGAGGGCCTACAATGAGCAGTTCTTC. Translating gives CASSSFSGRAYNEQFF.

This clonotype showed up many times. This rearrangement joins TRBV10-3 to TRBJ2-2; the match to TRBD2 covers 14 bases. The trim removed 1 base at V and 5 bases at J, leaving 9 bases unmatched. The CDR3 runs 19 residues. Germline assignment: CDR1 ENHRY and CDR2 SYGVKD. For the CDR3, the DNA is TGTGCCATCAGTGAGTTGCCCGGGACTAGCGGGAGACGGACCGGGGAGCTGTTTTTT. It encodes CAISELPGTSGRRTGELFF.

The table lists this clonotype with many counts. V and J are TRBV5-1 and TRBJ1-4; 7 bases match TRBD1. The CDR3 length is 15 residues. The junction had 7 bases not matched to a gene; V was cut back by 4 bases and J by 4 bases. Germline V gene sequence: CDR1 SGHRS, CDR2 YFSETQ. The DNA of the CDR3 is TGCGCCAGCAGCGCCCAGGGGGTGTATAATGAAAAACTGTTTTTT. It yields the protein CASSAQGVYNEKLFF.

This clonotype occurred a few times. The CDR3, as DNA: TGTGCCAGCAGCCAAGTCAGCGGAGAGAATGAGCAGTTCTTC. Translating gives CASSQVSGENEQFF. The chain links TRBV3-1 to TRBJ2-1, with D perhaps TRBD2 (5 bases). Germline V gives CDR1 LGHDT, CDR2 YNNKEL (reference sequence). The CDR3 runs 14 residues. The V gene lost 1 base and the J gene lost 7 bases, with 11 bases spanning the gap.

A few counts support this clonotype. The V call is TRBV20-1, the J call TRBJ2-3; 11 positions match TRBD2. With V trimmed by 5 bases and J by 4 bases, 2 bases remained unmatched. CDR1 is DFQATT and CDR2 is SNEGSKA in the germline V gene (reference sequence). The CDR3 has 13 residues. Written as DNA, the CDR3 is TGCAGTGCTGTACTAGCGGGAGCAGATACGCAGTATTTT. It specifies CSAVLAGADTQYF.

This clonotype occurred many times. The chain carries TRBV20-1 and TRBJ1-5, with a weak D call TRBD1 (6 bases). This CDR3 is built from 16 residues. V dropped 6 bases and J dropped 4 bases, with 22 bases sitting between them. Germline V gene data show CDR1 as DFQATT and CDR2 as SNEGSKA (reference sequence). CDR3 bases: TGCAGTGCGTCATACGCAACAGGGACGAGGAATCAGCCCCAGCATTTT. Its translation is CSASYATGTRNQPQHF.

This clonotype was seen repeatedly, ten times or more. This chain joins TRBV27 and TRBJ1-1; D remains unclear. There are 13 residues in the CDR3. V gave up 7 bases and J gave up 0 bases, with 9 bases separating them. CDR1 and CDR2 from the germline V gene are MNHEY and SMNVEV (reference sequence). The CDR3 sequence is CASIGDMNTEAFF. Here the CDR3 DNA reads TGTGCCAGCATTGGGGATATGAACACTGAAGCTTTCTTT.

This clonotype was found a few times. The CDR3 spells CASTLGQSAQPQHF. DNA for the CDR3: TGTGCCAGCACCCTAGGACAATCTGCTCAGCCCCAGCATTTT. The chain combines TRBV12-3 or TRBV12-4 with TRBJ1-5; the D gene is possibly TRBD1 (5 bases). The CDR3 has 14 residues. Trimming cost V 7 bases and J 6 bases, with 16 bases left between them.

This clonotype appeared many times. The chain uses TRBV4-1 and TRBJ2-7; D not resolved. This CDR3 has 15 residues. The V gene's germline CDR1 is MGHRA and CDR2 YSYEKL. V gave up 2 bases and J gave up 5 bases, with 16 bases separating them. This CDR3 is CASSQRYGVRNEQYF. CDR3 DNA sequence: TGCGCCAGCAGCCAAAGGTATGGGGTTAGGAACGAGCAGTACTTC.

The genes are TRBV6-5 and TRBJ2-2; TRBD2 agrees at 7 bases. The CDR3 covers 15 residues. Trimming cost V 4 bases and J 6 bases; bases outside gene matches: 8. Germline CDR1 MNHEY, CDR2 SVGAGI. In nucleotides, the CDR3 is TGTGCCAGCAGTTCGTCGGGAGGTGGGGCCGGGGAGCTGTTTTTT. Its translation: CASSSSGGGAGELFF.

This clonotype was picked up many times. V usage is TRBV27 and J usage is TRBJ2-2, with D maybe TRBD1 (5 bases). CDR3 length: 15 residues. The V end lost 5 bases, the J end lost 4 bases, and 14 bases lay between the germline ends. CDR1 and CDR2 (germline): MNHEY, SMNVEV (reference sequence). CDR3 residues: CASSPPQGLTGELFF. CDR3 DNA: TGTGCCAGCAGTCCCCCCCAGGGCCTCACCGGGGAGCTGTTTTTT.

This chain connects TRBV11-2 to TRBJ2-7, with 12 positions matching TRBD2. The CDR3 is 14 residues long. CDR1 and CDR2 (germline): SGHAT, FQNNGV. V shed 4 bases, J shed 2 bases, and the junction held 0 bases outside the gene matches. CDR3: CASSWTSGTYEQYF. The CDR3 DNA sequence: TGTGCCAGCAGCTGGACTAGCGGGACCTACGAGCAGTACTTC. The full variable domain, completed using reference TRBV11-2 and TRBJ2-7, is EAGVAQSPRYKIIEKRQSVAFWCNPISGHATLYWYQQILGQGPKLLIQFQNNGVVDDSQLPKDRFSAERLKGVDSTLKIQPAKLEDSAVYLCASSWTSGTYEQYFGPGTRLTVT.